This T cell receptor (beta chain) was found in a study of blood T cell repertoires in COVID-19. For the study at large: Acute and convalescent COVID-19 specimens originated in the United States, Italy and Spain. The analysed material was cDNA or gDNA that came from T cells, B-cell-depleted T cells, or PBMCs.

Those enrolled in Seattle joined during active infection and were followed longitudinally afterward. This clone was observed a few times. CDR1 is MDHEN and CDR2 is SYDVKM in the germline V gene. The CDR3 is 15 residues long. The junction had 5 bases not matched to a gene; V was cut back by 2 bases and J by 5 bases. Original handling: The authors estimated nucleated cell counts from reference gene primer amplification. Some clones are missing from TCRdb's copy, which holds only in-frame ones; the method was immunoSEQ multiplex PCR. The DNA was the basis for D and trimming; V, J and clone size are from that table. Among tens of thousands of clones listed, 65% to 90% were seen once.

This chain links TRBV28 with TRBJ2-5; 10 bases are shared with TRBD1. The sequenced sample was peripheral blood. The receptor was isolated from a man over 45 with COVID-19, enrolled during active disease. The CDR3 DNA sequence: TGTGCCAGCAGTTTAGTGGGACAGGGGTTGGAGACCCAGTACTTC. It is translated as CASSLVGQGLETQYF.